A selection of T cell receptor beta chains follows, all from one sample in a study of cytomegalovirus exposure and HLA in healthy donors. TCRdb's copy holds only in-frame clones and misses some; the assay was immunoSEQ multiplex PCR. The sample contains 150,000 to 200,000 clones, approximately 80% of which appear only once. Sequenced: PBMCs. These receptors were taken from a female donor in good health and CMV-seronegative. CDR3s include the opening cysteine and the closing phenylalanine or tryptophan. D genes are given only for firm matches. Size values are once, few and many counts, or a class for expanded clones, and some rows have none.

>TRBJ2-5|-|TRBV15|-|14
TGTGCCACCAGCAGTTTTCTCAGCCAAGAGACCCAGTACTTC
CATSSFLSQETQYF
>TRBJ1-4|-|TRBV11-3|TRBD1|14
TGTGCCAGCAGCGCAGGGGGGTCGAATGAAAAACTGTTTTTT
CASSAGGSNEKLFF
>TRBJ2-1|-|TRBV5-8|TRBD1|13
TGTGCCAGCAGCTTTACAGGGGCCAATGAGCAGTTCTTC
CASSFTGANEQFF
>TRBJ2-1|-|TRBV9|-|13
TGTGCCAGCAGCGGGAGGGATTATAATGAGCAGTTCTTC
CASSGRDYNEQFF
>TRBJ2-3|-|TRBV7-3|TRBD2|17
TGTGCCAGCAGCTTAAAAGGGCTGGCGGGAGCCCCAGATACGCAGTATTTT
CASSLKGLAGAPDTQYF
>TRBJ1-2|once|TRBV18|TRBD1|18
TGTGCCAGCTCACCACTTTCTTCCCGTCTGGGGACAGGAATTGGCTACACCTTC
CASSPLSSRLGTGIGYTF
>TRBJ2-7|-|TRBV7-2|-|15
TGTGCCAGCAGCCCGGCGCCCCTGACAGAATACGAGCAGTACTTC
CASSPAPLTEYEQYF
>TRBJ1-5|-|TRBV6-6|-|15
TGTGCCTCTCAGGGTCCCCGGGCCAGCAATCAGCCCCAGCATTTT
CASQGPRASNQPQHF
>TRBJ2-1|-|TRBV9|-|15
TGTGCCAGCAACGTCGCGGGATTCACCTACAATGAGCAGTTCTTC
CASNVAGFTYNEQFF
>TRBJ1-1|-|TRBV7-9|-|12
TGTTCCAGCAGCTTAGGGGGGCGGGAAGCTTTCTTT
CSSSLGGREAFF
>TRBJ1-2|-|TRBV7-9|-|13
TGTGCCAGCATCCCCGACCTAGGCTATGGCTACACCTTC
CASIPDLGYGYTF
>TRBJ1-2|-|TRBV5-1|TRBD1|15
TGCGCCAGCAGCTCTGGACAGGGGGCAGGATATGGCTACACCTTC
CASSSGQGAGYGYTF
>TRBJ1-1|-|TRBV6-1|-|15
TGTGCCAGCAGTGAAGGAGGCCTGTGGCAGGGTGAAGCTTTCTTT
CASSEGGLWQGEAFF
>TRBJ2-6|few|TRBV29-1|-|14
TGCAGCGTTGAAGGCAGGGCCGGGGCCAACGTCCTGACTTTC
CSVEGRAGANVLTF
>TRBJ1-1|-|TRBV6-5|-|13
TGTGCCAGCAGTGCCGGGAAGAACACTGAAGCTTTCTTT
CASSAGKNTEAFF